There are many counts of the clone carrying this T cell receptor beta chain. TCRdb recomputed calls from the 5' RACE reads with MiXCR, one row per CDR3 protein. The data show more than 9,500 distinct CDR3 sequences, with around 15% seen just once and roughly 52% held by the top ten. The sample belongs to a study of spatial heterogeneity in lung cancer. Trimming took off 5 bases at V and 6 bases at J, with 10 bases between the two ends. Germline V CDR1 and CDR2: SQVTM, ANQGSEA. CDR3 length: 12 residues. The time point was: sample taken at primary tumor resection. The input material, whole RNA from tumor, nontumor lung or frozen PBMC, was sequenced unsorted.

This TCR derives from a male donor with early-stage non-small cell lung cancer. The sequencing used PBMCs, collected at surgery. The chain is built from TRBV29-1 and TRBJ2-2; no clear D gene. CDR3 protein: CSVSRVPGELFF. CDR3 sequence (DNA): TGCAGCGTTTCACGCGTCCCCGGGGAGCTGTTTTTT.